This T cell receptor beta chain was found in a study of T cell changes during pregnancy in multiple sclerosis (dated by TCRdb to between 2018 and 2021). Looking at the study overall: The study looked at changes in the T cell repertoire across pregnancy in women with multiple sclerosis.

Relative to germline, V is 1 base shorter and J is 3 bases shorter, with 18 bases between their ends. Its CDR3 holds 17 amino acids, cysteine through phenylalanine. Just CDR3 DNA is preserved here, 51 bases in frame from base 1. According to the germline V gene, CDR1 reads MDHEN and CDR2 reads SYDVKM. To note about this clone: This receptor's antigen is unknown. No much larger clone exists at a distance of one base, and base qualities are not known.

The library was built by means of the immunoSEQ multiplex PCR assay. TCRdb retrieved this table from immuneACCESS and kept in-frame rearrangements only. Not all clones are present; in checked studies, unresolved V genes account for under half, and no reason is known for the remainder. This sample gives under 75,000 clones in total; over 85% of them show up just once. 3.2% of the sample is taken by the ten largest. Sequencing used CD8+ T cells from peripheral blood mononuclear cells, obtained in the second trimester of pregnancy. This sequence was found in a female donor with multiple sclerosis, enrolled in a pregnancy study. The receptor chain draws on TRBV28 and TRBJ2-5; too little of a D gene remains to name it. This receptor has the CDR3 CASSLSDTARVEETQYF. The sequenced DNA: TGTGCCAGCAGTTTATCCGATACCGCTCGGGTGGAAGAGACCCAGTACTTC.